Below are 28 T cell receptor beta chains sequenced from a single sample in a study of cytomegalovirus exposure and HLA in healthy donors. TCRdb's table, derived via immunoSEQ multiplex PCR, lists solely in-frame clones and lacks some. The sample gives approximately 180,000 clones, around nine tenths of which show up once; 1.4% is in the top ten. The source material was PBMCs. Receptors were obtained from a woman younger than 45 in good health and CMV-seronegative.

On this clone: Other DNA sequences within the sample encode an identical CDR3. V is TRBV10-2 and J is TRBJ1-2; TRBD1 aligns across 7 bases. Germline values: CDR1 WSHSY, CDR2 SAAADI. V gave up 6 bases and J gave up 0 bases; unmatched junction bases: 7. This CDR3 contains 15 residues. DNA for the CDR3: TGCGCCAGCAGCCTAAACAGGGGTTCTAACTATGGCTACACCTTC. Protein: CASSLNRGSNYGYTF.

The rearrangement uses TRBV19 and TRBJ1-2; D unclear. This CDR3 is built from 13 residues. Germline V gene sequence: CDR1 LNHDA, CDR2 SQIVND (reference sequence). Trimming took 3 bases from V and 2 from J, leaving 7 bases between them. CDR3 protein: CASSMEGNYGYTF. As DNA, the CDR3 is TGTGCCAGTAGTATGGAGGGAAACTATGGCTACACCTTC.

This sequence joins TRBV2 and TRBJ2-5, with 8 nucleotides matching TRBD2. In germline, CDR1 is SNHLY, CDR2 FYNNEI. This CDR3 region has 15 residues. J gave up 4 bases and V 7 bases, and 11 bases lay outside the gene matches. The CDR3 coding sequence is TGTGCCAGCAAGTTAACGGGACTAGTAACAGAGACCCAGTACTTC. Encoded protein: CASKLTGLVTETQYF.

The table lists this clone with a count of one. V usage is TRBV11-2 and J usage is TRBJ2-7; 9 bases are shared with TRBD1. Germline CDR1 and CDR2: SGHAT and FQNNGV. V lost 4 bases, J lost 4 bases, and 8 bases stayed unmatched. The CDR3 consists of 15 residues. The chain's CDR3 is CASSWGQGLRYEQYF. CDR3 bases: TGTGCCAGCAGCTGGGGACAGGGTCTACGTTACGAGCAGTACTTC. The full variable domain, in which reference TRBV11-2 and TRBJ2-7 provide the parts outside the CDR3, is EAGVAQSPRYKIIEKRQSVAFWCNPISGHATLYWYQQILGQGPKLLIQFQNNGVVDDSQLPKDRFSAERLKGVDSTLKIQPAKLEDSAVYLCASSWGQGLRYEQYFGPGTRLTVT.

This clone was picked up many times. V is TRBV7-2 and J is TRBJ2-7, with 8 bases matching TRBD2. V was clipped by 1 base and J by 8 bases; unmatched bases: 7. Looked up from germline, CDR1 is SGHTA and CDR2 is FQGNSA. This CDR3 has 14 amino acids. The CDR3 DNA sequence: TGTGCCAGCAGCTTAGTGGGACTAGGGTCTCAGCAGTACTTC. It encodes CASSLVGLGSQQYF.

This clone has only a few counts. The V gene is TRBV2, the J gene TRBJ1-1; D is possibly TRBD1 (6 bases). Germline CDR1 reads SNHLY; CDR2 reads FYNNEI. The CDR3 has 14 residues. Between the trimmed V and J ends, which lost 6 bases and 8 bases, there was a span of 19 bases. CDR3 DNA: TGTGCCAGCAGCAAGAGGGCGGACAGAAAAGAAGCTTTCTTT. Amino acids: CASSKRADRKEAFF.

The chain combines TRBV4-3 with TRBJ2-1; 9 bases are shared with TRBD1. Germline CDR1 reads LGHNA; CDR2 reads YSLEER. CDR3 length: 16 residues. V was clipped by 0 bases and J by 7 bases; unmatched bases: 7. The CDR3 coding sequence is TGCGCCAGCAGCCAAGAGGGACAGGGATCGAGTAATGAGCAGTTCTTC. It encodes CASSQEGQGSSNEQFF.

This sequence joins TRBV2 and TRBJ1-2, with unresolved D. This CDR3 contains 15 residues. V lost 6 bases and J 1 base, leaving 15 bases between the germline ends. CDR1 is SNHLY and CDR2 is FYNNEI in the germline V gene. CDR3 DNA: TGTGCCAGCAGCCCCGGAGAAACTATTAACTATGGCTACACCTTC. Amino acids: CASSPGETINYGYTF.

The rearrangement joins TRBV5-4 to TRBJ2-7; the match to TRBD1 covers 11 bases. This CDR3 is built from 15 residues. Per germline, CDR1 SGHNT and CDR2 YYREEE (reference sequence). With 2 bases clipped from V and 4 bases from J, the junction kept 5 bases outside the gene matches. The CDR3 loop reads CASSFRDRGIYEQYF. The CDR3 nucleotides read TGTGCCAGCAGCTTTAGGGACAGGGGGATTTACGAGCAGTACTTC.

This sequence joins TRBV11-2 and TRBJ2-3, with D possibly matching TRBD2 (5 bases). The germline V gene encodes CDR1 SGHAT and CDR2 FQNNGV. With 5 bases removed from V and 2 bases from J, the gap between germline ends came to 20 bases. The CDR3 length is 17 residues. The chain's CDR3 is CASSLGSSSPHTDTQYF. DNA for the CDR3: TGTGCCAGCAGCCTAGGATCGTCTAGCCCCCACACAGATACGCAGTATTTT.

V is TRBV6-6 and J is TRBJ2-3; D is ambiguous. Per the germline V gene, CDR1 is MNHNY and CDR2 is SVGAGI (reference sequence). V lost 10 bases, J lost 2 bases, and 13 bases lay in between. This CDR3 is built from 13 residues. This CDR3 is CATVHVHTDTQYF. In DNA form, the CDR3 reads TGTGCCACCGTACATGTGCACACAGATACGCAGTATTTT.

This clone appeared a few times. The rearrangement links TRBV6-5 to TRBJ2-7; 10 positions match TRBD2. This CDR3 contains 14 residues. The V gene's germline CDR1 is MNHEY and CDR2 SVGAGI. Trimming at V came to 1 base and at J to 6 bases, leaving 3 bases not matched to a gene. This CDR3 reads CASSYFASGGEQYF. For the CDR3, the DNA is TGTGCCAGCAGTTACTTCGCTAGCGGGGGCGAGCAGTACTTC.

The rearrangement uses TRBV2 and TRBJ1-4; 8 bases are a match to TRBD1. Looked up from germline, CDR1 is SNHLY and CDR2 is FYNNEI. J was trimmed by 4 bases and V by 3 bases; bases with no gene match: 4. This CDR3 is built from 15 residues. Written as DNA, the CDR3 is TGTGCCAGCAGTGATAGGACAGGGCGTAATGAAAAACTGTTTTTT. The encoded protein is CASSDRTGRNEKLFF. Together with reference TRBV2 and TRBJ1-4, the CDR3 gives the full variable domain: EPEVTQTPSHQVTQMGQEVILRCVPISNHLYFYWYRQILGQKVEFLVSFYNNEISEKSEIFDDQFSVERPDGSNFTLKIRSTKLEDSAMYFCASSDRTGRNEKLFFGSGTQLSVL.

This chain links TRBV7-2 with TRBJ1-2; no firm D call. The ends were cut back, 3 bases at V and 4 bases at J, with 15 bases in the middle. The germline V gene has CDR1 SGHTA and CDR2 FQGNSA. There are 15 residues in the CDR3. Here the CDR3 reads CASSFVPSGAYGYTF. CDR3 nucleotide sequence: TGTGCCAGCAGCTTCGTCCCTAGCGGTGCCTATGGCTACACCTTC.

The chain couples TRBV27 to TRBJ1-5; 7 bases line up with TRBD1. This CDR3 comprises 14 residues. Per germline, CDR1 MNHEY and CDR2 SMNVEV (reference sequence). Losses at the gene ends were 5 bases for V and 3 bases for J; bases not matched to a gene: 4. CDR3 amino acids: CASSTQGFNQPQHF. Written as DNA, the CDR3 is TGTGCCAGCAGTACACAGGGGTTCAATCAGCCCCAGCATTTT.

This chain connects TRBV5-1 to TRBJ1-2; TRBD1 matches 10 bases. The length of the CDR3 is 15 residues. Looked up from germline, CDR1 is SGHRS and CDR2 is YFSETQ. The V segment lost 2 bases and the J segment 3 bases; nucleotides outside the gene matches: 4. Here the CDR3 DNA reads TGCGCCAGCAGCTTCTCGACAGGGGGCGACTATGGCTACACCTTC. Its protein is CASSFSTGGDYGYTF.

The chain joins TRBV7-6 to TRBJ2-7; 10 bases map to TRBD1. The germline V gene has CDR1 SGHVS and CDR2 FNYEAQ. This CDR3 is 14 amino acids long. Germline trimming cut 5 bases from V and 5 bases from J; bases unmatched to any gene: 6. The CDR3 coding sequence is TGTGCCAGCAGCGGGACAGGGGTTCTGGACGAGCAGTACTTC. Its translation is CASSGTGVLDEQYF.

The chain has TRBV4-2 and TRBJ2-1, with D perhaps matching TRBD2 (7 bases). The V end lost 8 bases, the J end lost 9 bases, and 20 bases lay between the germline ends. The CDR3 has 14 residues. In germline, CDR1 is LGHNA, CDR2 YNFKEQ. Here the CDR3 DNA reads TGTGCCAGCGGCGGGGTTGCGGGGGCCGGTGAGCAGTTCTTC. Translated: CASGGVAGAGEQFF.

The chain couples TRBV6-6 to TRBJ1-5, with D unclear. Germline loops: CDR1 MNHNY, CDR2 SVGAGI (reference sequence). Trimming took off 7 bases at V and 3 bases at J, with 16 bases between the two ends. The CDR3 is 15 amino acids. Here the CDR3 DNA reads TGTGCCAGCATCCTTGGCCCCTCGCTCAATCAGCCCCAGCATTTT. Translating it yields CASILGPSLNQPQHF.

This chain connects TRBV6-1 to TRBJ1-1; TRBD1 might be the D (5 bases). Germline lookup yields CDR1 MNHNS and CDR2 SASEGT. This CDR3 region has 15 residues. V was trimmed by 8 bases and J by 0 bases, leaving 16 bases between them. The CDR3 spells CASGQWASLNTEAFF. The CDR3 DNA follows: TGTGCCAGCGGACAATGGGCCTCTTTGAACACTGAAGCTTTCTTT.

The chain joins TRBV7-2 to TRBJ2-3; 13 bases agree with TRBD2. The V and J ends lost 1 base and 2 bases, in that order; junction bases with no gene match: 6. CDR1 and CDR2 from the germline V gene are SGHTA and FQGNSA. The CDR3 covers 18 residues. In DNA form, the CDR3 reads TGTGCCAGCAGCTTAGGAGTACTAGCGGGGGGGGACACAGATACGCAGTATTTT. It is translated as CASSLGVLAGGDTDTQYF.

This clone was detected once. The chain recombines TRBV19 with TRBJ2-2, with D possibly TRBD1 on 5 matching bases. This CDR3 comprises 15 residues. Trimming left V 3 bases short and J 1 base short, with 9 bases between. Germline V gene lookup returns CDR1 LNHDA and CDR2 SQIVND (reference sequence). The CDR3 protein is CASSMRQGNTGELFF. As DNA, the CDR3 is TGTGCCAGTAGTATGCGGCAGGGGAACACCGGGGAGCTGTTTTTT.

The chain recombines TRBV25-1 with TRBJ2-7, with D perhaps TRBD1 (6 bases). V lost 6 bases and J lost 0, with 12 bases in between. In germline, CDR1 is MGHDK, CDR2 SYGVNS. The CDR3 length is 14 residues. The CDR3: CASSPQGLSYEQYF. Here the CDR3 DNA reads TGTGCCAGCAGCCCACAGGGCCTCTCCTACGAGCAGTACTTC.

The genes are TRBV6-6 and TRBJ1-2; D unresolved. The germline CDR1 and CDR2 sequences are MNHNY and SVGAGI (reference sequence). The germline V and J ends were trimmed by 5 bases and 3 bases, with 10 bases remaining between them. This CDR3 is built from 13 residues. The CDR3 bases are TGTGCCAGCAGTAGCGTGGTCGACTATGGCTACACCTTC. Its translation is CASSSVVDYGYTF.

V is TRBV14 and J is TRBJ1-1; 8 nucleotides match TRBD1. V lost 4 bases, J lost 3 bases, and 10 bases stayed unmatched. This CDR3 contains 16 residues. Germline V CDR1 and CDR2: SGHDN, FVKESK. The CDR3 nucleotides read TGTGCCAGCAGCCTCCGGACAGGGTTTTCGGACACTGAAGCTTTCTTT. Residues: CASSLRTGFSDTEAFF.

The V gene is TRBV7-6, the J gene TRBJ2-3; 12 bases align to TRBD1. The CDR3 loop spans 16 amino acids. Trimming removed 2 bases from V and 6 bases from J; junction bases left unmatched: 6. Germline CDR1 is SGHVS and CDR2 is FNYEAQ. The chain's CDR3 is CASSLKGQGAPDTQYF. CDR3 nucleotide sequence: TGTGCCAGCAGCTTAAAGGGACAGGGGGCGCCTGATACGCAGTATTTT.

The chain joins TRBV5-4 to TRBJ1-2, with 8 bases fitting TRBD1. The CDR3 sequence is 14 residues long. CDR1 is SGHNT, CDR2 YYREEE, per germline (reference sequence). Losses at the gene ends were 5 bases for V and 7 bases for J; bases not matched to a gene: 10. For the CDR3, the DNA is TGTGCCAGCAGTCGTCCGGGACAGGCGCCTGGCTACACCTTC. Translated: CASSRPGQAPGYTF. The complete variable domain, with remaining parts taken from reference TRBV5-4 and TRBJ1-2, reads ETGVTQSPTHLIKTRGQQVTLRCSSQSGHNTVSWYQQALGQGPQFIFQYYREEENGRGNFPPRFSGLQFPNYSSELNVNALELDDSALYLCASSRPGQAPGYTFGSGTRLTVV.

This chain joins TRBV9 and TRBJ2-3; D is ambiguous. This CDR3 contains 15 residues. Looked up from germline, CDR1 is SGDLS and CDR2 is YYNGEE. V lost 0 bases to trimming and J lost 1 base, with 9 bases between them. The CDR3 reads CASSVGTSGTDTQYF. CDR3 sequence (DNA): TGTGCCAGCAGCGTAGGAACCTCGGGCACAGATACGCAGTATTTT.